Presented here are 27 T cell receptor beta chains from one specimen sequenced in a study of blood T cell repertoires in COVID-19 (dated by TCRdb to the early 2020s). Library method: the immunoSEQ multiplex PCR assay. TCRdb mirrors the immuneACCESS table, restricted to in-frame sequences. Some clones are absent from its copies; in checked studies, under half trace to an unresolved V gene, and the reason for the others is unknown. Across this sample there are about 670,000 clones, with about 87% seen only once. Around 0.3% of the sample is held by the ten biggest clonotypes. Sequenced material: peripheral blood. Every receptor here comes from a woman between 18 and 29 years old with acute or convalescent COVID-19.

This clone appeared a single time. The CDR3 coding sequence is TGTGCCAGCAGCTCCGGACAGGGGAAGCACGAGCAGTACTTC. Amino acids: CASSSGQGKHEQYF. The rearrangement links TRBV11-3 to TRBJ2-7; 9 bases agree with TRBD1. This CDR3 contains 14 residues. Germline assignment: CDR1 SGHNT and CDR2 YENEEA. J was trimmed by 5 bases and V by 4 bases; bases with no gene match: 6.

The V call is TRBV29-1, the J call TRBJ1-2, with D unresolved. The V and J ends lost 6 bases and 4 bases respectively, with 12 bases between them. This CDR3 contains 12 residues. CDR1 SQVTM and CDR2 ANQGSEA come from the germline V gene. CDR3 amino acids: CSVTMVGYGYTF. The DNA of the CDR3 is TGCAGCGTCACGATGGTCGGCTATGGCTACACCTTC.

In nucleotides, the CDR3 is TGTGCCAGCAGTGGGGGGGAAAAACTGTTTTTT. Protein: CASSGGEKLFF. V gene TRBV12-3 or TRBV12-4 combines with J gene TRBJ1-4; D is perhaps TRBD1 (5 bases). CDR3 size: 11 residues. Trimming removed 5 bases from V and 8 bases from J, with 6 bases in between.

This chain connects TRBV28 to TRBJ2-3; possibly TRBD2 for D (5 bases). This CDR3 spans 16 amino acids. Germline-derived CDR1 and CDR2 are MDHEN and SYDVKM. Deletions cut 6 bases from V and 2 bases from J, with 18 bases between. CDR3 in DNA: TGTGCCAGCAGCCCAGGCCCGGGGTACTTCACAGATACGCAGTATTTT. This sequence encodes CASSPGPGYFTDTQYF. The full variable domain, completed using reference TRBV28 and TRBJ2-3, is DVKVTQSSRYLVKRTGEKVFLECVQDMDHENMFWYRQDPGLGLRLIYFSYDVKMKEKGDIPEGYSVSREKKERFSLILESASTNQTSMYLCASSPGPGYFTDTQYFGPGTRLTVL.

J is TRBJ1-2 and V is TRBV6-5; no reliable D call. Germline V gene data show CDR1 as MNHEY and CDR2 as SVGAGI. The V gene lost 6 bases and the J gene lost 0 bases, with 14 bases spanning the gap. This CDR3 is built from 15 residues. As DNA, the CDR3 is TGTGCCAGCAGCCTCAGAGGCTCGGCTAACTATGGCTACACCTTC. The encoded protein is CASSLRGSANYGYTF.

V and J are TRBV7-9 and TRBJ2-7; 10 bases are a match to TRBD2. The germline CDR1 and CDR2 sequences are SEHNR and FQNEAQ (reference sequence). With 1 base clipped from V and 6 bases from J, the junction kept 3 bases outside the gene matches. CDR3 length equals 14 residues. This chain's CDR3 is CASSLEGTSAEQYF. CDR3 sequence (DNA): TGTGCCAGCAGCTTAGAAGGGACTAGCGCCGAGCAGTACTTC.

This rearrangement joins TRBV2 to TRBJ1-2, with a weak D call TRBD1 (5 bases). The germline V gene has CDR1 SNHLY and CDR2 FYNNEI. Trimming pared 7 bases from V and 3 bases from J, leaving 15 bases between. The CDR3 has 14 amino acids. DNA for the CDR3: TGTGCCAGCAAGGGGCGGTGGGGCGACTATGGCTACACCTTC. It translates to CASKGRWGDYGYTF.

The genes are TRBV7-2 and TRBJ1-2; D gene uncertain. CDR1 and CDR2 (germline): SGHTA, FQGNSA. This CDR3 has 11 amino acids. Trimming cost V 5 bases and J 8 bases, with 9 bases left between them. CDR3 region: CASSPSLGYTF. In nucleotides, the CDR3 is TGTGCCAGCAGCCCATCCCTAGGCTACACCTTC.

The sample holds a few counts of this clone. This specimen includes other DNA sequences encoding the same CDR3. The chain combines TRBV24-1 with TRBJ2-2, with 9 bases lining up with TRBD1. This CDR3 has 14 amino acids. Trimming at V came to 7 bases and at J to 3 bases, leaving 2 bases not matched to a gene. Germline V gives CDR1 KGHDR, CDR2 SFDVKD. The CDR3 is CATRTGGDTGELFF. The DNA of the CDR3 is TGTGCCACCAGGACAGGGGGGGACACCGGGGAGCTGTTTTTT.

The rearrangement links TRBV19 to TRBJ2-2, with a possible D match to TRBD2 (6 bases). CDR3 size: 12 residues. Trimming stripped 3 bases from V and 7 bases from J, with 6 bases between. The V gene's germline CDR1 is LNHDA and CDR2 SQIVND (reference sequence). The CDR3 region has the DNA TGTGCCAGTAGTATGGGAGGCGGGGAGCTGTTTTTT. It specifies CASSMGGGELFF.

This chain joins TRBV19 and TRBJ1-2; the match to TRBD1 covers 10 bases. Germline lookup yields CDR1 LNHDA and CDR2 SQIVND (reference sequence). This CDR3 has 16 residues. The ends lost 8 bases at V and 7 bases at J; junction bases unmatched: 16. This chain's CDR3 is CASGTGTGDRVGGYTF. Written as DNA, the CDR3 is TGTGCCAGTGGAACCGGGACAGGGGATCGAGTCGGTGGCTACACCTTC.

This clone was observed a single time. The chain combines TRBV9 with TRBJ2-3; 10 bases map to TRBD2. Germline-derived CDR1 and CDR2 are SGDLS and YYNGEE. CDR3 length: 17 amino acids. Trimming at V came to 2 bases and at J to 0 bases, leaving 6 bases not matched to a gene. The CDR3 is CASSVLLAGASTDTQYF. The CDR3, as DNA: TGTGCCAGCAGCGTCCTCCTAGCGGGGGCTAGCACAGATACGCAGTATTTT.

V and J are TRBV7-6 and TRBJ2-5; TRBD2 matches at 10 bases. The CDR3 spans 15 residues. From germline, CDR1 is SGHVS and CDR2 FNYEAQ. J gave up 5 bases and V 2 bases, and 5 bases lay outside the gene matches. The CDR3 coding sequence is TGTGCCAGCAGCTTAAGCGGGGGGGCGTTGGAGACCCAGTACTTC. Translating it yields CASSLSGGALETQYF.

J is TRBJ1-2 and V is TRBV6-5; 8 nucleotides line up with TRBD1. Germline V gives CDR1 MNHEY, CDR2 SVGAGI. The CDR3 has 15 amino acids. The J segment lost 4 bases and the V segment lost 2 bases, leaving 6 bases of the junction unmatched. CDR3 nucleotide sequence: TGTGCCAGCAGTTACCAGGGGGCTATTTCCTATGGCTACACCTTC. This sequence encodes CASSYQGAISYGYTF.

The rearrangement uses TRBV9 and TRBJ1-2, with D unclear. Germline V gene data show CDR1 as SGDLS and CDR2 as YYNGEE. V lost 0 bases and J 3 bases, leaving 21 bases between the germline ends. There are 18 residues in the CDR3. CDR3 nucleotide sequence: TGTGCCAGCAGCGTAGGTCGGCGTTACCTAGAAGGCTACTATGGCTACACCTTC. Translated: CASSVGRRYLEGYYGYTF.

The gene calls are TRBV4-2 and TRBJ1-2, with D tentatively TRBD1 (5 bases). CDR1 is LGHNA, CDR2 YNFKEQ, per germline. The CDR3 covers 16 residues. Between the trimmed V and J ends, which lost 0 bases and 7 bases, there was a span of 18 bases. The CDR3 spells CASSQDRFGGYGGYTF. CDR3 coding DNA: TGTGCCAGCAGCCAAGATCGGTTCGGGGGGTATGGTGGCTACACCTTC.

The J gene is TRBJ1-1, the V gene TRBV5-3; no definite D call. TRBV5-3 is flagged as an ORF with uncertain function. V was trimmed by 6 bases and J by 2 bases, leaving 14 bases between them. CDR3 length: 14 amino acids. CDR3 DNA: TGTGCCAGAAACCAAGAGGGTTATAACACTGAAGCTTTCTTT. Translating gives CARNQEGYNTEAFF.

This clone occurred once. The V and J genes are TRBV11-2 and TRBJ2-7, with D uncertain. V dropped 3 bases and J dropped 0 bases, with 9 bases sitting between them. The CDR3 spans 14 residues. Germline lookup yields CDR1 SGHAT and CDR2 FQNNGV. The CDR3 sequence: CASSFLYSSYEQYF. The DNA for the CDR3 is TGTGCCAGCAGCTTCTTGTACAGCTCCTACGAGCAGTACTTC.

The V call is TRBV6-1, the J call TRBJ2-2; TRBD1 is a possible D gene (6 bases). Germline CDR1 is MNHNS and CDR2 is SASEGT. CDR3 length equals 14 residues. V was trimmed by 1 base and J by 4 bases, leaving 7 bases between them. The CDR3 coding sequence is TGTGCCAGCAGTGAAGTCAGGGGCACCGGGGAGCTGTTTTTT. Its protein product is CASSEVRGTGELFF.

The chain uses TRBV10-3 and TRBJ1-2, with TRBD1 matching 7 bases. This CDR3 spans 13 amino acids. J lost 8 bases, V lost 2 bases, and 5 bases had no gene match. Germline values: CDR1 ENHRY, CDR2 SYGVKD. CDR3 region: CAISENRGDGYTF. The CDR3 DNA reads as TGTGCCATCAGTGAGAACAGGGGAGACGGCTACACCTTC.

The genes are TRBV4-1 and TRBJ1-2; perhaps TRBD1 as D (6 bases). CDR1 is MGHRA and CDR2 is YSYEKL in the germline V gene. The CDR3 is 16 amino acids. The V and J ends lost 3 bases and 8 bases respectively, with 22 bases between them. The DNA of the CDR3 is TGCGCCAGCAGCCAGGCAACAGGGATCCCTTCCGGAGGCTACACCTTC. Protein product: CASSQATGIPSGGYTF.

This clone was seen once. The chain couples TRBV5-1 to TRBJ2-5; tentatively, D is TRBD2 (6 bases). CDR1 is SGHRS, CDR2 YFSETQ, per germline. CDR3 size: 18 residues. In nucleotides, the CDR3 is TGCGGGAGCAAGACCTACAGTGGGGGGATCCAAGGAAAAGAGACCCAGTACTTC. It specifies CGSKTYSGGIQGKETQYF. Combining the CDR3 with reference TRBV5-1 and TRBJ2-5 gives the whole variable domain KAGVTQTPRYLIKTRGQQVTLSCSPISGHRSVSWYQQTPGQGLQFLFEYFSETQRNKGNFPGRFSGRQFSNSRSEMNVSTLELGDSALYLCGSKTYSGGIQGKETQYFGPGTRLLVL.

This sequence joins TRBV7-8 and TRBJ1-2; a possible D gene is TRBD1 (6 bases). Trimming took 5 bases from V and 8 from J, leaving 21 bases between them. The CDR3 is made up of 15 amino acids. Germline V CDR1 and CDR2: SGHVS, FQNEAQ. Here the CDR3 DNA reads TGTGCCAGCAGCCCCCAGGGGCGGGGGGCTTGGGGCTACACCTTC. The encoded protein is CASSPQGRGAWGYTF.

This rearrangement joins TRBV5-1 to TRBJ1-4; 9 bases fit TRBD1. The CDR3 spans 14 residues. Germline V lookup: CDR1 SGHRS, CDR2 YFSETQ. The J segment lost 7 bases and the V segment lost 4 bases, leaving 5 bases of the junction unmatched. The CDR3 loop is CASSTGQGTEKLFF. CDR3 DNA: TGCGCCAGCAGCACCGGACAGGGGACTGAAAAACTGTTTTTT.

The CDR3 nucleotides are TGTGCCAGCAGCTTAGGACGGGGCACTGAAGCTTTCTTT. It codes for CASSLGRGTEAFF. The J gene is TRBJ1-1, the V gene TRBV11-1; D is unclear. CDR3 length: 13 amino acids. The V gene lost 1 base and the J gene lost 4 bases, with 7 bases spanning the gap. Looked up from germline, CDR1 is SGHAT and CDR2 is FQDESV (reference sequence).

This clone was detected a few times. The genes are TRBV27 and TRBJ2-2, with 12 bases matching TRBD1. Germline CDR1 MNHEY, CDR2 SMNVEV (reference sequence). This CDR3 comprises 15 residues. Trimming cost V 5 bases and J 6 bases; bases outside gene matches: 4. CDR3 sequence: CASSKGQGASGELFF. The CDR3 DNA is TGTGCCAGCAGTAAGGGACAGGGGGCGTCCGGGGAGCTGTTTTTT.

CDR3 bases: TGTGCCAGCAGCCCTAACAGGGGGGATTCACCCCTCCACTTT. Its protein product is CASSPNRGDSPLHF. V and J are TRBV5-4 and TRBJ1-6, with TRBD1 matching 8 bases. Germline lookup yields CDR1 SGHNT and CDR2 YYREEE (reference sequence). Trimming at V came to 4 bases and at J to 8 bases, leaving 5 bases not matched to a gene. The CDR3 extends over 14 amino acids.